The clone carrying this T cell receptor (beta chain) was seen once. This record comes from a study of control samples from healthy donors and cancer patients. Using immunoSEQ multiplex PCR, the repertoire was profiled, and TCRdb retains in-frame clones only, with some absent. This sample carries some 120,000 clones, over 90% of them seen once, and the ten largest clones take more than 2%. The CDR3 runs to 14 residues. J was trimmed by 9 bases and V by 4 bases; bases with no gene match: 5. Germline CDR1 reads SGHRS; CDR2 reads YFSETQ. This TCR derives from a young man in good health. What was sequenced was blood. The chain combines TRBV5-1 with TRBJ1-6; TRBD1 matches at 9 bases. The CDR3 DNA reads TGCGCCAGCAGCCAACAGGGGGCCGGTTCACCCCTCCACTTT. This sequence encodes CASSQQGAGSPLHF.